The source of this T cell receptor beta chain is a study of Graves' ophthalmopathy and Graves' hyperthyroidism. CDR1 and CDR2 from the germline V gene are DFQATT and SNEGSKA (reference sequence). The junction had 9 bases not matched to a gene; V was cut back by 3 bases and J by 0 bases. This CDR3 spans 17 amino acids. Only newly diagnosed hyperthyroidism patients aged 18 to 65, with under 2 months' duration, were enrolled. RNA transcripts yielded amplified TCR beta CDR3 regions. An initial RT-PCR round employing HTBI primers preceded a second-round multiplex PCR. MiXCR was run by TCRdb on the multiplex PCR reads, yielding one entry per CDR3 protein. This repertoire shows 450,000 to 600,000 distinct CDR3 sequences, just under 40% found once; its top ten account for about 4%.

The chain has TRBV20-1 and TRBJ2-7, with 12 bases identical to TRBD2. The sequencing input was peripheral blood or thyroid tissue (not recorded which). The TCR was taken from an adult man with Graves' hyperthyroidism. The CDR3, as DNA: TGCAGTGCTAGTCTAGCGGGAGGGCCATTCAGCTCCTACGAGCAGTACTTC. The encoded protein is CSASLAGGPFSSYEQYF.